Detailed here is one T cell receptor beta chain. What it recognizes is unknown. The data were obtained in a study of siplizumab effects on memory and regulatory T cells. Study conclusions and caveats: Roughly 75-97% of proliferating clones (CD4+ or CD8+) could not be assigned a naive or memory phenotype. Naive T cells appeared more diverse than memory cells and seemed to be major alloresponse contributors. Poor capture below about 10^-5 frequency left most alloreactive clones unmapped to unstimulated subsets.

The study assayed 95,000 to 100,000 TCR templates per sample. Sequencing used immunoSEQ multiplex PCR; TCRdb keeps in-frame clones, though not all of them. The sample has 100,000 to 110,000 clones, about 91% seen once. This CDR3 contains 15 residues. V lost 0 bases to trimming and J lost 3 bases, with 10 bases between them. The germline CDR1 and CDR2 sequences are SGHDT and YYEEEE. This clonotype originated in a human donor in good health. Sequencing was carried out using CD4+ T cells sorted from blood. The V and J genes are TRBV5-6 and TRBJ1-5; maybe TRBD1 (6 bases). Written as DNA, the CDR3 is TGTGCCAGCAGCTTGGCCCAGGGGAACAATCAGCCCCAGCATTTT. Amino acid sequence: CASSLAQGNNQPQHF.